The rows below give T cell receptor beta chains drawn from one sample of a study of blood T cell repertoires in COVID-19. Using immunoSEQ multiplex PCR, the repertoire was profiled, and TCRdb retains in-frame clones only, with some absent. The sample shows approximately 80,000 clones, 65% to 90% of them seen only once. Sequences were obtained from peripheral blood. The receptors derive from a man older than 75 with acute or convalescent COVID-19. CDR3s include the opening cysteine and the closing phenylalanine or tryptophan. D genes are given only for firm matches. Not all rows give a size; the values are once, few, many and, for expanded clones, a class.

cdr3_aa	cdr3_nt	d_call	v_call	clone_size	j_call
CASTKTSPYEQYF	TGTGCCAGCACCAAGACTAGTCCCTACGAGCAGTACTTC	-	TRBV28	-	TRBJ2-7
CASSYSTRSSYEQYF	TGTGCCAGCAGTTACTCGACTAGGAGCTCCTACGAGCAGTACTTC	-	TRBV6-2/TRBV6-3	-	TRBJ2-7
CASGIGVRNYGYTF	TGTGCCAGCGGAATTGGAGTACGAAACTATGGCTACACCTTC	-	TRBV28	-	TRBJ1-2
CASSRGAQGALSEAFF	TGTGCCAGCTCACGTGGGGCACAGGGGGCCTTGTCTGAAGCTTTCTTT	TRBD1	TRBV18	-	TRBJ1-1
CASSLFPLGGGIQETQYF	TGTGCCAGCAGTTTATTCCCCCTAGGGGGAGGGATCCAAGAGACCCAGTACTTC	-	TRBV28	few	TRBJ2-5
CASSRVGGSSGNTIYF	TGTGCCAGCAGCAGGGTGGGGGGGAGCTCTGGAAACACCATATATTTT	-	TRBV7-2	-	TRBJ1-3
CASSRDNYEQYF	TGTGCCAGCAGTAGGGACAACTACGAGCAGTACTTC	-	TRBV12-3/TRBV12-4	-	TRBJ2-7
CASSAQLTVTGELFF	TGTGCCAGTAGTGCCCAGTTGACAGTCACCGGGGAGCTGTTTTTT	-	TRBV19	-	TRBJ2-2
CASSRGDNQPQHF	TGTGCCAGCAGCAGGGGTGACAATCAGCCCCAGCATTTT	-	TRBV3-1/TRBV3-2	-	TRBJ1-5
CASSSGTGHYGYTF	TGTGCCAGCAGTTCGGGGACAGGGCACTATGGCTACACCTTC	TRBD1	TRBV28	few	TRBJ1-2
CASSPMTSGRYGEQFF	TGTGCCAGCAGCCCAATGACTAGCGGGAGATACGGTGAGCAGTTCTTC	TRBD2	TRBV7-2	once	TRBJ2-1
CASSTDRGLNQPQHF	TGTGCCAGCAGTACGGACAGGGGTTTAAATCAGCCCCAGCATTTT	TRBD1	TRBV6-5	once	TRBJ1-5
CASSQIQVAKNIQYF	TGTGCCAGCAGTCAGATACAAGTAGCCAAAAACATTCAGTACTTC	-	TRBV28	-	TRBJ2-4
CASSLAGGGEKLFF	TGTGCCAGCAGCTTGGCCGGGGGAGGAGAAAAACTGTTTTTT	-	TRBV5-4	-	TRBJ1-4
CASSLDGALRGGTF	TGCGCCAGCAGCTTGGACGGTGCCTTACGAGGGGGTACCTTC	-	TRBV5-1	-	TRBJ1-2
CSVEPAAYGYTF	TGCAGCGTTGAACCTGCTGCGTATGGCTACACCTTC	-	TRBV29-1	-	TRBJ1-2
CASSAGNTEAFF	TGTGCCAGCAGTGCCGGGAACACTGAAGCTTTCTTT	-	TRBV12-3/TRBV12-4	-	TRBJ1-1
CASSPIEEGAGYTF	TGTGCCAGCTCACCTATCGAAGAAGGGGCTGGCTACACCTTC	-	TRBV18	-	TRBJ1-2
CASSLSVYNEQFF	TGTGCCAGCTCACTGTCCGTCTACAATGAGCAGTTCTTC	-	TRBV18	-	TRBJ2-1
CASSHPYSGRAADTQYF	TGTGCCAGCAGCCATCCCTATAGCGGGAGGGCCGCTGATACGCAGTATTTT	TRBD2	TRBV3-1/TRBV3-2	-	TRBJ2-3
CASRLGQGYGGYTF	TGTGCCAGTAGATTGGGGCAGGGCTATGGTGGCTACACCTTC	-	TRBV19	-	TRBJ1-2
CASSNFRGRGSDTQYF	TGTGCCAGCAGCAACTTCAGGGGGCGCGGGTCAGATACGCAGTATTTT	TRBD1	TRBV13	-	TRBJ2-3
CASSPISLAGNNEQFF	TGTGCCAGCTCACCAATATCACTAGCGGGGAACAATGAGCAGTTCTTC	TRBD2	TRBV18	-	TRBJ2-1
CATSDTTGTANTGELFF	TGTGCCACCAGTGATACAACCGGGACAGCGAACACCGGGGAGCTGTTTTTT	TRBD1	TRBV24-1	-	TRBJ2-2
CASSLVGVVRETQYF	TGCGCCAGCAGCTTGGTAGGGGTTGTCAGAGAGACCCAGTACTTC	-	TRBV5-1	-	TRBJ2-5
CASSLRATNEKLFF	TGTGCCAGCAGCTTAAGAGCAACTAATGAAAAACTGTTTTTT	-	TRBV7-9	few	TRBJ1-4
CASSLEGGRLVNF	TGTGCCAGCAGCTTAGAAGGGGGCAGGCTCGTAAACTTC	TRBD1	TRBV7-9	-	TRBJ2-5
CASSDGGSTDTQYF	TGTGCCAGCAGCGACGGCGGGAGCACAGATACGCAGTATTTT	-	TRBV6-5	-	TRBJ2-3
CASSSAGVYSGNTIYF	TGTGCCAGCAGTTCGGCAGGGGTTTACTCTGGAAACACCATATATTTT	-	TRBV6-5	-	TRBJ1-3
CASSLSQGNTEAFF	TGTGCCAGCAGCTTAAGCCAGGGGAACACTGAAGCTTTCTTT	-	TRBV7-9	medium-sized	TRBJ1-1
CASSRPGTDTQYF	TGTGCCAGCAGCCGTCCGGGGACAGATACGCAGTATTTT	-	TRBV11-3	-	TRBJ2-3
CASRRTGRQDGYTF	TGTGCCAGCAGAAGGACAGGTCGTCAGGATGGCTACACCTTC	TRBD1	TRBV6-5	-	TRBJ1-2
CASRDRAGQPQHF	TGTGCCAGCAGAGACAGGGCAGGACAGCCCCAGCATTTT	TRBD1	TRBV28	once	TRBJ1-5
CASSSQGAVETQYF	TGTGCCAGCAGCTCACAGGGGGCGGTGGAGACCCAGTACTTC	TRBD1	TRBV7-9	few	TRBJ2-5
CASSLAGTGWTDTQYF	TGTGCCAGCAGCTTGGCCGGGACAGGGTGGACAGATACGCAGTATTTT	TRBD1	TRBV5-4	-	TRBJ2-3
CASSQGAGTGNEQFF	TGCGCCAGCAGCCAGGGAGCGGGAACTGGGAATGAGCAGTTCTTC	TRBD2	TRBV4-1	-	TRBJ2-1
CASSPRQGGDEQFF	TGCGCCAGCAGTCCTAGACAGGGTGGCGATGAGCAGTTCTTC	TRBD1	TRBV5-1	-	TRBJ2-1
CASSSTRDREETQYF	TGTGCCAGCAGCTCAACCCGGGACAGGGAAGAGACCCAGTACTTC	TRBD1	TRBV7-9	-	TRBJ2-5
CASSLAQENSPLHF	TGCGCCAGCAGCTTGGCACAGGAAAATTCACCCCTCCACTTT	-	TRBV5-1	-	TRBJ1-6
CASSEVSSGANVLTF	TGTGCCAGCAGCGAAGTTAGCTCTGGGGCCAACGTCCTGACTTTC	-	TRBV6-6	-	TRBJ2-6
CSVERGRGGGYEQYF	TGCAGCGTTGAAAGGGGTCGAGGGGGCGGATACGAGCAGTACTTC	TRBD1	TRBV29-1	-	TRBJ2-7
CASSPTLAGAYNEQFF	TGTGCCAGCAGCCCAACCCTAGCGGGGGCCTACAATGAGCAGTTCTTC	TRBD2	TRBV27	-	TRBJ2-1
CASSIEGQAVEKLFF	TGTGCCAGTAGTATAGAAGGACAGGCAGTAGAAAAACTGTTTTTT	TRBD1	TRBV19	-	TRBJ1-4